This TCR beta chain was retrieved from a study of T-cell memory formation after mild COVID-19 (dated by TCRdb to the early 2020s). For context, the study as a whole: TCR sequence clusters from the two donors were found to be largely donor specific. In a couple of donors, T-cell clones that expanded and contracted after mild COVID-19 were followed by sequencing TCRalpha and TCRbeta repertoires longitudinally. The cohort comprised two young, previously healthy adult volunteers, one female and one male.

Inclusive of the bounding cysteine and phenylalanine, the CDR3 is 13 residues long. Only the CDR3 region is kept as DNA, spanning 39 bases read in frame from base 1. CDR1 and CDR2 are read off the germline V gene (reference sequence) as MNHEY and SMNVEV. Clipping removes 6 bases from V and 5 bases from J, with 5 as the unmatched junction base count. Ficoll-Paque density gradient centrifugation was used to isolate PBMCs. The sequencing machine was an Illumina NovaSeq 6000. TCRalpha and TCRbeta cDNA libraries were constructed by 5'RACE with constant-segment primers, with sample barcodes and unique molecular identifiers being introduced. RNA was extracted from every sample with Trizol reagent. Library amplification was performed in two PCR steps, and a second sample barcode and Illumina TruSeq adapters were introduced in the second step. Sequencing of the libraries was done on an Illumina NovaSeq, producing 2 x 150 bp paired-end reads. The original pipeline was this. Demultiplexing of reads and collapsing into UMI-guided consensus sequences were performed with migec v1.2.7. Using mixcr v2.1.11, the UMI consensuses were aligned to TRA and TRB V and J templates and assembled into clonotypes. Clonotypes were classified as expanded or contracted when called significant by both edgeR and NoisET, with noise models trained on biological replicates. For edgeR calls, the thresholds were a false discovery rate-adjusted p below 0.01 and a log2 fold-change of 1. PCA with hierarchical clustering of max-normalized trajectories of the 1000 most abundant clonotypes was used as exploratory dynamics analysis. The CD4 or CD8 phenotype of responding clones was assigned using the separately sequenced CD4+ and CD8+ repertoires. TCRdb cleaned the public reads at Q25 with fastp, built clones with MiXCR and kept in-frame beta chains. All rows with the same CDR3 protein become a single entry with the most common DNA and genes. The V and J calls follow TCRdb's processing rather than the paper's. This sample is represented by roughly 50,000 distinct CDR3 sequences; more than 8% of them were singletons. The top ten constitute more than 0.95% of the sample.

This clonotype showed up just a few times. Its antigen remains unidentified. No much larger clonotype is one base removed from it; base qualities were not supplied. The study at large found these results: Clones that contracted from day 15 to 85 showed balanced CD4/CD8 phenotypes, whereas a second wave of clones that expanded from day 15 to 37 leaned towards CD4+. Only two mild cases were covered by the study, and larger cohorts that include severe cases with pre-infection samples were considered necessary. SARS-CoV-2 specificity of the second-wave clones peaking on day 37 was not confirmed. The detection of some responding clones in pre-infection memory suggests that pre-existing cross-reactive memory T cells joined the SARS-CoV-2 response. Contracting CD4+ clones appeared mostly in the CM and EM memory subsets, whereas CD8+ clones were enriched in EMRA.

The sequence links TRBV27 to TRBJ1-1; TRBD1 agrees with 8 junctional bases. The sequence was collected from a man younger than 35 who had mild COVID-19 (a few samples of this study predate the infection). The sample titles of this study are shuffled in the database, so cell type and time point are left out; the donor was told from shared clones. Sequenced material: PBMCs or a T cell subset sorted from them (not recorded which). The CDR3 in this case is CASSQGARTEAFF. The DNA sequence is TGTGCCAGCAGCCAGGGGGCGCGAACTGAAGCTTTCTTT.